The 13 T cell receptor beta chains listed next were all sequenced from one sample in a study of CD8 T cells in ankylosing spondylitis. TCRdb reprocessed the 5' RACE reads via MiXCR and lists one record per CDR3 protein. The repertoire holds fewer than 350,000 distinct CDR3 sequences, with roughly 10% as singletons. The material sequenced was blood, either unsorted or a sorted T cell fraction (not recorded which). The receptors were sampled from a female donor with ankylosing spondylitis or in good health (not recorded which).

V is TRBV12-3 or TRBV12-4 and J is TRBJ2-1, with TRBD1 identical over 11 bases. V trimming: 5 bases; J trimming: 10 bases; junction bases outside the gene matches: 7. This CDR3 has 14 amino acids. The CDR3 DNA sequence: TGTGCCAGCAGTCCACGGACAGGGGGCCGGGAGCAGTTCTTC. Encoded protein: CASSPRTGGREQFF.

As for this clonotype: A read error may be the cause here, since a much bigger clone is one base away. The chain is built from TRBV7-2 and TRBJ1-6; D is undetermined. CDR3 length equals 15 residues. Germline lookup yields CDR1 SGHTA and CDR2 FQGNSA. CDR3 amino acids: CASSLYTLSGSPIHF. The DNA for the CDR3 is TGTGCCAGCAGCTTATATACGCTTTCGGGTTCACCCATCCACTTT.

The rearrangement uses TRBV19 and TRBJ1-5, with TRBD1 matching 8 bases. Germline trimming cut 1 base from V and 9 bases from J; bases unmatched to any gene: 8. From germline, CDR1 is LNHDA and CDR2 SQIVND (reference sequence). CDR3 size: 15 residues. This CDR3 reads CASSIGRSGGLPQHF. CDR3 nucleotide sequence: TGTGCCAGTAGTATAGGAAGGTCAGGGGGCTTGCCCCAGCATTTT.

Many counts were recorded for this clonotype. The rearrangement uses TRBV6-1 and TRBJ1-4, with unresolved D. Trimming took off 6 bases at V and 0 bases at J, with 14 bases between the two ends. This CDR3 comprises 16 residues. Germline CDR1 and CDR2: MNHNS and SASEGT. The DNA for the CDR3 is TGTGCCAGCAGCCGGGCGGGGATATCAACTAATGAAAAACTGTTTTTT. This codes for CASSRAGISTNEKLFF.

This clonotype was recorded a few times. This sequence joins TRBV12-3 or TRBV12-4 and TRBJ2-1, with a possible D match to TRBD2 (7 bases). The CDR3 runs 15 residues. Trimming removed 8 bases from V and 7 bases from J, with 21 bases in between. The CDR3 region is CASVYQAGALNEQFF. DNA of the CDR3: TGTGCCAGCGTCTATCAGGCGGGGGCCCTAAATGAGCAGTTCTTC.

This clonotype was recorded many times. The J gene is TRBJ1-6, the V gene TRBV7-8, with D possibly being TRBD1 (5 bases). From germline, CDR1 is SGHVS and CDR2 FQNEAQ. The CDR3 is 17 amino acids. Trimming stripped 5 bases from V and 0 bases from J, with 14 bases between. In nucleotides, the CDR3 is TGTGCCAGCAGCCCCTCGCGGGACCACTCCTATAATTCACCCCTCCACTTT. It specifies CASSPSRDHSYNSPLHF.

Ten or more counts support this clonotype. The chain uses TRBV27 and TRBJ1-1, with 7 positions matching TRBD1. Per the germline V gene, CDR1 is MNHEY and CDR2 is SMNVEV (reference sequence). The CDR3 runs to 14 residues. V shed 6 bases and J 2 bases; nucleotides not matched to a gene: 6. The CDR3 reads CASRRTGPNTEAFF. In nucleotides, the CDR3 is TGTGCCAGCAGGCGGACAGGCCCCAACACTGAAGCTTTCTTT.

The chain links TRBV7-2 to TRBJ2-1; 10 nucleotides agree with TRBD2. V lost 5 bases and J lost 4; bases outside the gene matches: 5. Germline V gives CDR1 SGHTA, CDR2 FQGNSA. The CDR3 is 15 residues long. The CDR3 protein is CASSERSGRYNEQFF. Here the CDR3 DNA reads TGTGCCAGCAGCGAACGTAGCGGGAGGTACAATGAGCAGTTCTTC.

This clonotype was seen more than once but under ten times. V gene TRBV6-2 or TRBV6-3 combines with J gene TRBJ2-1; 10 nucleotides match TRBD2. The germline V gene encodes CDR1 MNHEY and CDR2 SVGEGT. The V and J ends lost 2 bases and 5 bases, in that order; junction bases with no gene match: 6. The CDR3 sequence is 16 residues long. CDR3 amino acids: CASSYAPSGSDNEQFF. For the CDR3, the DNA is TGTGCCAGCAGTTACGCGCCTAGCGGGAGTGACAATGAGCAGTTCTTC.

This clonotype has a count of ten or more. The V and J genes are TRBV20-1 and TRBJ1-4, with 10 positions matching TRBD1. This CDR3 spans 15 amino acids. V trimming: 3 bases; J trimming: 8 bases; junction bases outside the gene matches: 9. Germline V gene lookup returns CDR1 DFQATT and CDR2 SNEGSKA (reference sequence). The CDR3 reads CSASHRDRGKEKLFF. The CDR3, as DNA: TGCAGTGCTAGCCACCGGGACAGGGGTAAAGAAAAACTGTTTTTT.

This clonotype was observed a few times. The rearrangement links TRBV5-1 to TRBJ2-3, with D uncertain. CDR1 and CDR2 from the germline V gene are SGHRS and YFSETQ. The CDR3 totals 14 residues. V was shortened by 1 base and J by 2 bases, with 8 bases between the two germline ends. CDR3: CASSLTPNTDTQYF. The CDR3 DNA reads TGCGCCAGCAGCTTGACCCCCAACACAGATACGCAGTATTTT. The full variable domain, with the rest looked up from reference TRBV5-1 and TRBJ2-3, is KAGVTQTPRYLIKTRGQQVTLSCSPISGHRSVSWYQQTPGQGLQFLFEYFSETQRNKGNFPGRFSGRQFSNSRSEMNVSTLELGDSALYLCASSLTPNTDTQYFGPGTRLTVL.

At least ten counts were recorded for this clonotype. The chain recombines TRBV12-3 or TRBV12-4 with TRBJ2-3; the match to TRBD2 covers 14 bases. The CDR3 length is 17 residues. Trimming at V came to 5 bases and at J to 5 bases, leaving 9 bases not matched to a gene. This CDR3 is CASSLPPGLAGEDTQYF. The CDR3 nucleotides read TGTGCCAGCAGTCTGCCCCCGGGACTAGCGGGGGAAGATACGCAGTATTTT.

This clonotype came up many times. The rearrangement uses TRBV4-1 and TRBJ1-5; 7 nucleotides agree with TRBD1. Trimming cost V 1 base and J 5 bases; bases outside gene matches: 2. This CDR3 comprises 14 residues. Germline V CDR1 and CDR2: MGHRA, YSYEKL. The CDR3 DNA is TGCGCCAGCAGCCAAGGACAGGGACATCAGCCCCAGCATTTT. This sequence encodes CASSQGQGHQPQHF.